This TCR beta chain came from a study of blood T cell repertoires in COVID-19 (dated by TCRdb to 2020 to 2021). With respect to the entire study: Samples from collaborators originated in the United States, Italy and Spain and spanned both the acute and convalescent phases of COVID-19. Subjects who had been exposed to COVID-19, were actively infected with it, or had recovered from it provided the deeply sampled blood TCRbeta repertoires that made up the dataset. The prospective study material was composed of cDNA or gDNA derived from T cells, B-cell-depleted T cells, or PBMCs. Samples came from the ongoing ImmuneRACE study (first 160 participants) plus 1,254 subjects from 6 global collaborators. A freely available public database, intended as a resource for researchers studying the immune response to SARS-CoV-2, is where the repertoires were released. A de-identified subject ID, COVID-19 status, age in years and sex were almost always included in the sample metadata. HLA class I and class II types, where available, came from metadata supplied by the sample provider rather than from assay-based typing.

This clone was observed once. It lacks a known antigen. Base-call qualities are not available, and no considerably larger clone is one nucleotide away. The immunoSEQ Assay, a bias-controlled multiplex PCR, was used to amplify TCRbeta CDR3 regions from genomic DNA. Per the source publication's procedure: The number of nucleated cells in each sample was estimated from the amplification of reference gene primers within the assay. To quantify the absolute abundance of each unique TCRbeta CDR3 rearrangement, sequence reads were collapsed and filtered. For each sample, productive Simpson clonality was calculated as the square root of Simpson's diversity index over productive rearrangements. The clones in this table, taken by TCRdb from immuneACCESS, are in-frame only. Not every clone is retained; where verified, under half of the shortfall comes from an unresolved V gene, and the cause of the rest is unknown. V and J calls and clone size are as listed in that table; D and trimming were resolved from the DNA. The sample yields 310,000 or so clones; around 90% were counted once. The top ten hold around 9.3% of the sample.

The research as a whole found: The quantity of clinical and demographic metadata differed by source and by participant and was supplied without curation.

Enrolling through a virtual design, the prospective study's participants ranged in age from roughly 18 to 89 years and lived across some 23 United States geographic areas. Cohort assignment in the prospective study relied on participant-reported clinical history from a screening survey and a study questionnaire. Recovered participants in ImmuneRACE Cohort 3 were defined by two consecutive negative NP/OP PCR tests, clearance by a healthcare professional, or resolution of symptoms. Each participant in the prospective study had whole blood, serum and a nasopharyngeal or oropharyngeal swab collected by mobile phlebotomists. Prospective study participants could optionally give additional blood draws and questionnaires over an approximately 2-month period. Before DNA extraction, blood samples from the prospective study were shipped at room temperature or frozen. Sample: PBMCs or T cells enriched from blood (not recorded which). This TCR was sampled from a young woman who had recovered from COVID-19.

The CDR3 protein: CASSMGLASHYEQFF. The bases are TGTGCCAGTAGTATGGGACTAGCTTCTCACTATGAGCAGTTCTTC. The receptor chain draws on TRBV19 and TRBJ2-1; 9 middle bases align to TRBD2. The CDR3, cysteine through phenylalanine, is 15 amino acids long. Only the CDR3 region is kept as DNA, spanning 45 bases read in frame from base 1. For CDR1 and CDR2, the germline V gene (reference sequence) lists LNHDA and SQIVND. The junction shows trimming of 3 bases on V and 8 bases on J, and the gene matches do not reach 8 bases of it. The full variable domain, completed from the reference TRBV19 and TRBJ2-1 proteins outside the CDR3, reads DGGITQSPKYLFRKEGQNVTLSCEQNLNHDAMYWYRQDPGQGLRLIYYSQIVNDFQKGDIAEGYSVSREKKESFPLTVTSAQKNPTAFYLCASSMGLASHYEQFFGPGTRLTVL.